The clone carrying this T cell receptor beta chain was recorded once. What it binds is not known. Assay: immunoSEQ multiplex PCR; the TCRdb copy retains only in-frame clones and omits some. The table has roughly 17,000 clones, about 80% seen once. As for time point: cycle 4 day 1 (C4D1), after 6 weeks of nivolumab. There was relapse after autologous stem cell transplantation in every patient, and there was variation in brentuximab vedotin exposure. The data derive from a study of PD-1 blockade in classical Hodgkin lymphoma. Study-wide context: The nivolumab dose that patients received was 3 mg/kg, given intravenously every 2 weeks. Study observations and caveats: Those starting nivolumab under 1 year post-ASCT were excluded.

The germline V gene has CDR1 SNHLY and CDR2 FYNNEI. This CDR3 has 11 amino acids. Between the trimmed V and J ends, which lost 4 bases and 1 base, there was a span of 1 base. The clonotype was recovered from a human donor with classical Hodgkin lymphoma. The chain is built from TRBV2 and TRBJ2-5, with D uncertain. Material: peripheral blood mononuclear cells (PBMCs), obtained before the fourth cycle of nivolumab. This CDR3 is CASSVQETQYF. The CDR3 region has the DNA TGTGCCAGCAGTGTCCAAGAGACCCAGTACTTC.